This TCR beta chain was found in a study of blood T cell repertoires in COVID-19. Overall study: From the United States, Italy and Spain came samples of acute and convalescent COVID-19.

Sequenced by immunoSEQ multiplex PCR; TCRdb stores in-frame clones only, minus some. The data contain some 110,000 clones, more than 80% of them seen just once; the ten biggest clones take up 14%. The CDR3 is 14 residues long. The germline CDR1 and CDR2 sequences are SGHNT and YYREEE (reference sequence). Trimming at V came to 5 bases and at J to 4 bases, leaving 5 bases not matched to a gene. The sequence was obtained from a woman in her sixties or seventies with acute or convalescent COVID-19. Sequenced input: peripheral blood. The chain employs TRBV5-4 and TRBJ2-1; 8 bases fit TRBD2. CDR3 sequence (DNA): TGTGCCAGCAGGGCGGGACTAGATTACAATGAGCAGTTCTTC. Translating it yields CASRAGLDYNEQFF. The full variable domain, in which reference TRBV5-4 and TRBJ2-1 provide the parts outside the CDR3, is ETGVTQSPTHLIKTRGQQVTLRCSSQSGHNTVSWYQQALGQGPQFIFQYYREEENGRGNFPPRFSGLQFPNYSSELNVNALELDDSALYLCASRAGLDYNEQFFGPGTRLTVL.